This T cell receptor (beta chain) is drawn from a study of response to subunit inactivated influenza vaccine. The study, taken as a whole, reports: A suggestion made by the authors is that each seasonal influenza vaccination recruits few new T cells.

TCRdb re-analysed the RT-PCR reads in MiXCR, keeping a single row per CDR3 protein. The sample includes hundreds of thousands of distinct CDR3 sequences, about 11% of them seen just once. This clonotype was detected only a few times. The target antigen is unknown. The sequence was collected from a man in his forties or fifties who received an inactivated influenza vaccine. The material sequenced was PBMCs from blood, taken on the day of vaccination.

CDR3 coding DNA: TGTGCCAGCAGCCAAAGCCACGGGACAAACTACGAGCAGTACTTC. It encodes CASSQSHGTNYEQYF. The V call is TRBV4-2, the J call TRBJ2-7, with D perhaps TRBD1 (6 bases). The CDR3 covers 15 residues. Germline values: CDR1 LGHNA, CDR2 YNFKEQ. V was cut by 2 bases and J by 3 bases, with 14 bases left in between.